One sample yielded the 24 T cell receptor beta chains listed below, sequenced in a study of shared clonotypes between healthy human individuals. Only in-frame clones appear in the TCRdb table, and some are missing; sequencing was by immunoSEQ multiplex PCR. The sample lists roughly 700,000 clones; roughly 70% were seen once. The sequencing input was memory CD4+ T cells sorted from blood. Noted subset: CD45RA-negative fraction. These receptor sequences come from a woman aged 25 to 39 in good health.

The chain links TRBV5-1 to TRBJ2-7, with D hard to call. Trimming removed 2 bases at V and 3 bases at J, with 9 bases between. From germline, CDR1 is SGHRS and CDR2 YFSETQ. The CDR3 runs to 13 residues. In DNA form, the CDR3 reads TGCGCCAGCAGCTTCCTAGTCCTCTACGAGCAGTACTTC. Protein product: CASSFLVLYEQYF.

Written as DNA, the CDR3 is TGCGCCAGCAGTCTAAAGCGAGCTACCTACGAGCAGTACTTC. This translates into CASSLKRATYEQYF. The V call is TRBV23-1, the J call TRBJ2-7, with D uncertain. TRBV23-1 is identified as an open reading frame with a role that is uncertain. This CDR3 is 14 amino acids long. The V gene lost 4 bases and the J gene lost 2 bases, with 12 bases spanning the gap.

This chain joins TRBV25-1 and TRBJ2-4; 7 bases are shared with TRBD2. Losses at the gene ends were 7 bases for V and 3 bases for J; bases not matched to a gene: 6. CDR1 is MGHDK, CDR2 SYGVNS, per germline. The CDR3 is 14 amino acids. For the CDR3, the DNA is TGTGCCAGCACCGCCGGCGGGGGCAAAAACATTCAGTACTTC. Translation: CASTAGGGKNIQYF.

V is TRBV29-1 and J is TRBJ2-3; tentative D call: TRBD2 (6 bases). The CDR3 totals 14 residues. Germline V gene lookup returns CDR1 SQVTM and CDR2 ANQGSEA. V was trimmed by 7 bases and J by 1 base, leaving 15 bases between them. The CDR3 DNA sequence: TGCAGCGACCTTCCGTCGGGAGGCACAGATACGCAGTATTTT. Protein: CSDLPSGGTDTQYF.

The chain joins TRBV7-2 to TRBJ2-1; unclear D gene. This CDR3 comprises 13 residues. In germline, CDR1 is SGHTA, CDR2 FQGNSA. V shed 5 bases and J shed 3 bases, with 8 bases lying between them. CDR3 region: CASSPRLYNEQFF. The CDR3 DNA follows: TGTGCCAGCAGCCCAAGACTCTACAATGAGCAGTTCTTC.

The CDR3 region is CASSYSGTSDTQYF. The CDR3 region has the DNA TGTGCCAGCAGCTATAGCGGGACCTCAGATACGCAGTATTTT. The V call is TRBV28, the J call TRBJ2-3; 8 positions match TRBD2. The V and J ends lost 6 bases and 4 bases, in that order; junction bases with no gene match: 6. This CDR3 contains 14 residues. Germline V gene sequence: CDR1 MDHEN, CDR2 SYDVKM.

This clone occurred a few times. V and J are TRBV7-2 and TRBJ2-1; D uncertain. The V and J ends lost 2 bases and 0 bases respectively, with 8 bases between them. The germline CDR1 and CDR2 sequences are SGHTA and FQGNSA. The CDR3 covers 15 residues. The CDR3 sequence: CASSLSASSYNEQFF. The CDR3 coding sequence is TGTGCCAGCAGCTTAAGCGCTAGCTCCTACAATGAGCAGTTCTTC.

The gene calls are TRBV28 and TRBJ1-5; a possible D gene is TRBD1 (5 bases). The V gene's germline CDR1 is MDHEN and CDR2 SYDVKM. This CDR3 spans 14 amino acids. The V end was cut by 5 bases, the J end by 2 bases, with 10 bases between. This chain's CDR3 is CASSRTGGNQPQHF. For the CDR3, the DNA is TGTGCCAGCAGTCGGACGGGGGGCAATCAGCCCCAGCATTTT.

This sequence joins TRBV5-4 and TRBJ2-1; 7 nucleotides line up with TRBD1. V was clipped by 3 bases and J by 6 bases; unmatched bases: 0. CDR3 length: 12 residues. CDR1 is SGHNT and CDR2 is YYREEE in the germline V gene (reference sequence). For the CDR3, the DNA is TGTGCCAGCAGCTGGGACAGCAATGAGCAGTTCTTC. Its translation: CASSWDSNEQFF.

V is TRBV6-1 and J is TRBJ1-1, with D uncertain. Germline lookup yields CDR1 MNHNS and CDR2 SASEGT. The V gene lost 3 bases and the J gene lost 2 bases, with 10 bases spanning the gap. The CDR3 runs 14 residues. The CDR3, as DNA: TGTGCCAGCAGTGAGATGAAGGACAACACTGAAGCTTTCTTT. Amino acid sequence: CASSEMKDNTEAFF.

The CDR3 DNA is TGTGCCAGCAGCTTGACCAGGGGGCCGGCCTACGAGCAGTACTTC. As protein: CASSLTRGPAYEQYF. The rearrangement joins TRBV11-2 to TRBJ2-7, with 8 bases lining up with TRBD1. The V and J ends lost 3 bases and 2 bases, in that order; junction bases with no gene match: 6. The V gene's germline CDR1 is SGHAT and CDR2 FQNNGV. The CDR3 covers 15 residues. The whole variable domain, filled in from reference TRBV11-2 and TRBJ2-7, reads EAGVAQSPRYKIIEKRQSVAFWCNPISGHATLYWYQQILGQGPKLLIQFQNNGVVDDSQLPKDRFSAERLKGVDSTLKIQPAKLEDSAVYLCASSLTRGPAYEQYFGPGTRLTVT.

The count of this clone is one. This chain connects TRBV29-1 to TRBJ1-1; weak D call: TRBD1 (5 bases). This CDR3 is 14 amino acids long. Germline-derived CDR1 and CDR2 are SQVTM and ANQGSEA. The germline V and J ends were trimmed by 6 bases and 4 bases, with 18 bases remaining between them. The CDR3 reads CSVVRGYWITEAFF. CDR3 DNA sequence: TGCAGCGTCGTCCGGGGGTACTGGATCACTGAAGCTTTCTTT.

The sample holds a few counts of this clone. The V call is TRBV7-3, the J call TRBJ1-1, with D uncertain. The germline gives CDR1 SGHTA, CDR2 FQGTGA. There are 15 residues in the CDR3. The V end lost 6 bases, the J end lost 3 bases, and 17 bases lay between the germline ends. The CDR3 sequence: CASRKDGRVDTEAFF. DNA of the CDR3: TGTGCCAGCAGGAAGGACGGGAGGGTGGACACTGAAGCTTTCTTT.

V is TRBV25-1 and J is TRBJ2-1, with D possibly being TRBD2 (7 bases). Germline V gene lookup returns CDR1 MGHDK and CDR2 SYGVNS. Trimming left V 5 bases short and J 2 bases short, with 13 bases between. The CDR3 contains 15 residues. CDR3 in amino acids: CASSKGGGPYNEQFF. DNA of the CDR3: TGTGCCAGCAGTAAAGGGGGAGGGCCCTACAATGAGCAGTTCTTC.

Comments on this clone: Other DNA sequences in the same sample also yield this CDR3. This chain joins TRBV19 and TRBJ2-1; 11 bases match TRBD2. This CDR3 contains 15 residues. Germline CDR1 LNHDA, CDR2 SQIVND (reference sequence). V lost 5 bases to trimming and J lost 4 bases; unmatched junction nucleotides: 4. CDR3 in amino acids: CASSSGTSGYNEQFF. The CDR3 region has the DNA TGTGCCAGTAGTTCCGGGACTAGCGGATACAATGAGCAGTTCTTC. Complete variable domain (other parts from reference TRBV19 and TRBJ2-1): DGGITQSPKYLFRKEGQNVTLSCEQNLNHDAMYWYRQDPGQGLRLIYYSQIVNDFQKGDIAEGYSVSREKKESFPLTVTSAQKNPTAFYLCASSSGTSGYNEQFFGPGTRLTVL.

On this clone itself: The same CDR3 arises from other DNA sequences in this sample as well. CDR3 loop: CASSQAGQGLSYEQYF. The CDR3 region has the DNA TGCGCCAGCAGCCAGGCCGGACAGGGTCTCTCCTACGAGCAGTACTTC. The chain links TRBV4-1 to TRBJ2-7; TRBD1 matches 8 bases. Germline assignment: CDR1 MGHRA and CDR2 YSYEKL. This CDR3 region has 16 residues. V gave up 3 bases and J gave up 0 bases; unmatched junction bases: 7.

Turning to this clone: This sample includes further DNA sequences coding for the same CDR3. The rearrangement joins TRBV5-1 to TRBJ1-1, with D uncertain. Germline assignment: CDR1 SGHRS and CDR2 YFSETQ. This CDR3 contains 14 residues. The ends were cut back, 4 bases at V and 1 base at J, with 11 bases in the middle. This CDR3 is CASSRTGGNTEAFF. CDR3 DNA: TGCGCCAGCAGCCGAACGGGTGGGAACACTGAAGCTTTCTTT.

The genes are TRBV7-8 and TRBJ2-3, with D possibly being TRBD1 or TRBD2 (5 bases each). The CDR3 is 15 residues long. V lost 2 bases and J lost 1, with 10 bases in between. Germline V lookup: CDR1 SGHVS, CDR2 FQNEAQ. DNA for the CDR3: TGTGCCAGCAGCTTACACGAGGGACGCACAGATACGCAGTATTTT. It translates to CASSLHEGRTDTQYF. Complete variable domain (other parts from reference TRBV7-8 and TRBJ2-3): GAGVSQSPRYKVAKRGQDVALRCDPISGHVSLFWYQQALGQGPEFLTYFQNEAQLDKSGLPSDRFFAERPEGSVSTLKIQRTQQEDSAVYLCASSLHEGRTDTQYFGPGTRLTVL.

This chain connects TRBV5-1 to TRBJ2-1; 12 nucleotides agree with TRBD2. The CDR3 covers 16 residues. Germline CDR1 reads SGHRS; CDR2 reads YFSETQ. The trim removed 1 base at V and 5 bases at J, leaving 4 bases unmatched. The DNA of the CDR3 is TGCGCCAGCAGCTTGAGGACTAGCGGGATGAACAATGAGCAGTTCTTC. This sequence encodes CASSLRTSGMNNEQFF.

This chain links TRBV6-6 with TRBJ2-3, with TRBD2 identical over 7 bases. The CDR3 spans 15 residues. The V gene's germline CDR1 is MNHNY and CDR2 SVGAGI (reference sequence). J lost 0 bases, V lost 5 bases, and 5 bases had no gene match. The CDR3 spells CASSRSGLSTDTQYF. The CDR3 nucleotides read TGTGCCAGCAGTCGTAGCGGGCTAAGCACAGATACGCAGTATTTT.

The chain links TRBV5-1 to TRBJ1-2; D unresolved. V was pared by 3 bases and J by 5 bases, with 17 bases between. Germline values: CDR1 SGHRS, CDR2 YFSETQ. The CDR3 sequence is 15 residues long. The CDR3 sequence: CASSSDGEAIYGYTF. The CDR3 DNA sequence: TGCGCCAGCAGCTCCGACGGGGAGGCGATTTATGGCTACACCTTC.

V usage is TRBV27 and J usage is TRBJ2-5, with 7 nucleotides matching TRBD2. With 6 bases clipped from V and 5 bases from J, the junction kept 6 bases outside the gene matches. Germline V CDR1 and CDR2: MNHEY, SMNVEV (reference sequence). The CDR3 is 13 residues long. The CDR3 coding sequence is TGTGCCAGCAGGATGCGGGAGTGGGAGACCCAGTACTTC. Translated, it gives CASRMREWETQYF.

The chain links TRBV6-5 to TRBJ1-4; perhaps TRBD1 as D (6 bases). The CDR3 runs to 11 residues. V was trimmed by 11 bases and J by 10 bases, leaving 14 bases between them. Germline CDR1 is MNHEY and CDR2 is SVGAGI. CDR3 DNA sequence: TGTGCCTGTACGCAGGGGCGAAAACTGTTTTTT. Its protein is CACTQGRKLFF.

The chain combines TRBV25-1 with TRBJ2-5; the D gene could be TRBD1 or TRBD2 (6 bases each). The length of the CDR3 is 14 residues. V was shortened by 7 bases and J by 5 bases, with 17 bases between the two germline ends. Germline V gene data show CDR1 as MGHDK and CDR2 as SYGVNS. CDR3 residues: CASINGGQDETQYF. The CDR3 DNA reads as TGTGCCAGCATCAATGGGGGGCAGGACGAGACCCAGTACTTC. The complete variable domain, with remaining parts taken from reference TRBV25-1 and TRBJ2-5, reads EADIYQTPRYLVIGTGKKITLECSQTMGHDKMYWYQQDPGMELHLIHYSYGVNSTEKGDLSSESTVSRIRTEHFPLTLESARPSHTSQYLCASINGGQDETQYFGPGTRLLVL.